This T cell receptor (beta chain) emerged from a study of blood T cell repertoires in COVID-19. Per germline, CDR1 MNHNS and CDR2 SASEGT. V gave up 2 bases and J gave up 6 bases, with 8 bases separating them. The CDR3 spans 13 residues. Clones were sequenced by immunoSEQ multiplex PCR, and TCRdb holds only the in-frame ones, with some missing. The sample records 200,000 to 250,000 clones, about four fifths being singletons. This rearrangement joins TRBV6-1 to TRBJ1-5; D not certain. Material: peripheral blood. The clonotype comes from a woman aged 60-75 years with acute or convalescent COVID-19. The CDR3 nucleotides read TGTGCCAGCAGTGAATCTCGGTTTCAGCCCCAGCATTTT. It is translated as CASSESRFQPQHF.